The following is a TCR beta chain sequence with its context. Antigen: not known. This CDR3 comprises 15 residues. Germline CDR1 GTSNPN, CDR2 SVGIG (reference sequence). J lost 5 bases, V lost 3 bases, and 10 bases had no gene match. The data were taken from a study of CD8+ T cells in alopecia areata. Looking at the study overall: The drug, oral tofacitinib, was given to treated patients at 5 to 10 mg twice daily.

The sample's treatment: oral pan-JAK inhibitor, 5-10 mg twice daily. Alopecia areata patients had lesional scalp punch biopsies and peripheral blood taken from them. cDNA reverse transcribed from extracted RNA served as the sequencing template. Only in-frame clones appear in the TCRdb table, and some are missing; sequencing was by immunoSEQ multiplex PCR. The table records about 250,000 clones, about 62% of them present only once. Overall study findings and caveats: Expanded CD8+ clones among the top 100, and scalp clonality, were significantly decreased by tofacitinib. Many expanded lesional clones persisted during tofacitinib (in both scalp and blood).

The chain has TRBV30 and TRBJ2-5; 9 bases match TRBD1. This clonotype was obtained from a human donor with alopecia areata. Sample: CD4+ T cells sorted from blood, taken at roughly week 52, from a patient treated with tofacitinib. The chain's CDR3 is CAWRRQGVSWETQYF. The CDR3 DNA reads as TGTGCCTGGAGGCGACAGGGGGTATCGTGGGAGACCCAGTACTTC.